Described below is a single T cell receptor beta chain sequence and its context. As yet, its antigen is unknown. The V gene's germline CDR1 is SGHAT and CDR2 FQNNGV. The CDR3 runs to 16 residues. Trimming took 5 bases from V and 3 from J, leaving 16 bases between them. This sample was taken from a study of T cell responses to AZD1222 COVID-19 vaccine. For the study at large: Pooled together were second doses at about 4 or about 12 weeks. Study results and limitations: Of the AZD1222 recipients, only five to seven were seropositive at baseline. Clonal diversity was possibly underestimated, and white British individuals and females predominated among donors.

Clones were read by immunoSEQ multiplex PCR, and TCRdb kept only the in-frame ones, dropping some. In the table there are approximately 90,000 clones, 70% to 90% of which are singletons. The source of this sequence is an adult in good health. The chain has TRBV11-2 and TRBJ2-2, with D tentatively TRBD1 (5 bases). The specimen comprised peripheral blood, sampled on day 0 of AZD1222 vaccination. CDR3 residues: CASSPRAQADTGELFF. CDR3 nucleotides: TGTGCCAGCAGCCCCCGGGCACAGGCCGACACCGGGGAGCTGTTTTTT.